The clone carrying this TCR beta chain was observed a few times. Antigen specificity is unknown. The data derive from a study of blood T cells in healthy people across ages. Study findings and constraints: Changes in expanded clonotypes were possibly confounded, as the CMV status of donors was unknown.

This CDR3 comprises 16 residues. CDR1 is KGHSH and CDR2 is LQKENI in the germline V gene. V lost 6 bases, J lost 8 bases, and 18 bases stayed unmatched. Isolation per sample recovered at least 6 million PBMCs. A J-beta primer mix and a sample-barcoded 5' primer were used in a second PCR of roughly 6 to 11 cycles. TCRdb reprocessed the 5' RACE reads via MiXCR and lists one record per CDR3 protein. The sample has hundreds of thousands of distinct CDR3 sequences, 24% seen once. These data are also associated with another study on T cells of mothers and their children.

This chain links TRBV18 with TRBJ1-2; the match to TRBD1 covers 7 bases. The source material was blood. The origin of this receptor is a boy aged 5-17 years in good health. This CDR3 reads CASSQSSDRTLRGYTF. The CDR3 bases are TGTGCCAGCTCCCAATCTTCGGACAGGACCTTGAGAGGCTACACCTTC.